The T cell receptor beta chain described here comes from a study of shared clonotypes between healthy human individuals. Overall study: Ranging from 18 to 49 in age, donors were two women and a few men. Broader study findings: At large depth, rarefaction still showed sorted-subset sequencing to be incomplete.

Per the authors' pipeline: ImmunoSEQ junction-only sequences lacked quality scores, so their filtering differed. TCRdb's copy holds only in-frame clones and misses some; the assay was immunoSEQ multiplex PCR. For V, J and clone size, that table is used; D and trimming come from the DNA. Among a few million clones listed, about nine tenths were seen once. Worth noting for this clone: Its specificity is unknown.

This CDR3 has 16 residues. Germline V lookup: CDR1 MGHRA, CDR2 YSYEKL. V lost 2 bases, J lost 5 bases, and 12 bases stayed unmatched. The sequenced material came from naive CD4+ T cells from PBMCs. Subset defined: CD45RA+ positively selected. This sequence was found in a young man in good health. Some clones in this sample may be carry-over from other donors' samples. The chain has TRBV4-1 and TRBJ2-7; 7 positions agree with TRBD2. The CDR3 nucleotides read TGCGCCAGCAGCCAACCGGGCGGGAGTAAGAAGGACGAGCAGTACTTC. Protein: CASSQPGGSKKDEQYF.